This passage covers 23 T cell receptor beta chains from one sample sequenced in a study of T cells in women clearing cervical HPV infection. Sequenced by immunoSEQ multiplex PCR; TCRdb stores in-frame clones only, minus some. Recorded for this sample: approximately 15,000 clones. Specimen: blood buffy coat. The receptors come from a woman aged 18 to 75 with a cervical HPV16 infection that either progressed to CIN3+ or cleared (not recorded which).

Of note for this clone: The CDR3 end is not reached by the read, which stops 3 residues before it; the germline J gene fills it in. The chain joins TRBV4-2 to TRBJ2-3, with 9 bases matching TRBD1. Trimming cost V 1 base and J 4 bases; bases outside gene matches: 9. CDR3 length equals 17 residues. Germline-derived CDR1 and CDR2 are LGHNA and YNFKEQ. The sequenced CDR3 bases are TGTGCCAGCAGCCAAGGTCAAGGGACAGGGAGGGCAGATACG. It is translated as CASSQGQGTGRADT. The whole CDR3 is CASSQGQGTGRADTQYF.

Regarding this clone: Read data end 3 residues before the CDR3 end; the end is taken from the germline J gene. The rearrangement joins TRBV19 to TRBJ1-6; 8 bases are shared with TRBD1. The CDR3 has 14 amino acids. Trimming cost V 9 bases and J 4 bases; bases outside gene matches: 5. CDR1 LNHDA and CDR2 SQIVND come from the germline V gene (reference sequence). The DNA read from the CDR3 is TGTGCCAGCAGGGGACAGGTTTATAATTCACCC. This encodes CASRGQVYNSP. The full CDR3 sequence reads CASRGQVYNSPLHF.

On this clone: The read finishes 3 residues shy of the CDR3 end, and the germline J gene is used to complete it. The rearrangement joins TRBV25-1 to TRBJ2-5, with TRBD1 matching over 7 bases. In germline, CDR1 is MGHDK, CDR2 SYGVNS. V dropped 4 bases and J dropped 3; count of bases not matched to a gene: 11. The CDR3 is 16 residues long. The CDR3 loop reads CASSATTGLGEETQYF. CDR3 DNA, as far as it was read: TGTGCCAGCAGTGCCACGACAGGGCTGGGCGAAGAGACC.

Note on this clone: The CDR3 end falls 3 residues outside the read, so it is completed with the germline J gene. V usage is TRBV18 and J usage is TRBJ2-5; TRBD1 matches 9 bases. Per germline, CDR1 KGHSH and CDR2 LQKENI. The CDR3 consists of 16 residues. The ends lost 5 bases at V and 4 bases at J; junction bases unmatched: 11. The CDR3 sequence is CASSSQGAQARETQYF. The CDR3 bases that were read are TGTGCCAGCTCATCACAGGGGGCGCAGGCCCGAGAGACC.

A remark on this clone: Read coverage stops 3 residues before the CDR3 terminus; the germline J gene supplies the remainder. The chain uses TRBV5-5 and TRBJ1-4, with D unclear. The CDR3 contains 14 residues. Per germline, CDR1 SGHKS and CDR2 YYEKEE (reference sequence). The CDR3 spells CASSSGLPNSPLFF. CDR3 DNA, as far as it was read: TGTGCCAGCAGCTCCGGACTACCTAATTCACCA. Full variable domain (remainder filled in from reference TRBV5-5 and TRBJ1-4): DAGVTQSPTHLIKTRGQQVTLRCSPISGHKSVSWYQQVLGQGPQFIFQYYEKEERGRGNFPDRFSARQFPNYSSELNVNALLLGDSALYLCASSSGLPNSPLFFGSGTQLSVL.

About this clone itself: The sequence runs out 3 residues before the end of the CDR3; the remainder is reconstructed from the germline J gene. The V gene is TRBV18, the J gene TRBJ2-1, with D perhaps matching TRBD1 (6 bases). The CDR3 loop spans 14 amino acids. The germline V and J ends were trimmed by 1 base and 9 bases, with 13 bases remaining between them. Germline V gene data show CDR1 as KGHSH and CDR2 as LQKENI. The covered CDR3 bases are TGTGCCAGCTCACCACGGGACAATAGGTTTGAG. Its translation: CASSPRDNRFE. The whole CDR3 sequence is CASSPRDNRFEQFF. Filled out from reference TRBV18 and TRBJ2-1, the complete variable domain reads NAGVMQNPRHLVRRRGQEARLRCSPMKGHSHVYWYRQLPEEGLKFMVYLQKENIIDESGMPKERFSAEFPKEGPSILRIQQVVRGDSAAYFCASSPRDNRFEQFFGPGTRLTVL.

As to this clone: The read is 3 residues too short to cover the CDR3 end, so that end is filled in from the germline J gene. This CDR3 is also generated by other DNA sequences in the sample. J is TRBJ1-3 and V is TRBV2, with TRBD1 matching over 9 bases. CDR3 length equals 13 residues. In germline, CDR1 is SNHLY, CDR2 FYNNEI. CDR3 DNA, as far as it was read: TGTGCCAGCAGGGGAAGCCCGGGACAGGGA. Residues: CASRGSPGQG. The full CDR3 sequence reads CASRGSPGQGIYF. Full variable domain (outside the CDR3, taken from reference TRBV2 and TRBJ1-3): EPEVTQTPSHQVTQMGQEVILRCVPISNHLYFYWYRQILGQKVEFLVSFYNNEISEKSEIFDDQFSVERPDGSNFTLKIRSTKLEDSAMYFCASRGSPGQGIYFGEGSWLTVV.

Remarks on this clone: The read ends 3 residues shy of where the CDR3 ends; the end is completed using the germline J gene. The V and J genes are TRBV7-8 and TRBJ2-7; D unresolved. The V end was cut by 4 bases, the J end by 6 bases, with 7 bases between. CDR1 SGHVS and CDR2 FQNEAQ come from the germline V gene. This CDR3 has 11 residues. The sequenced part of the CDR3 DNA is TGTGCCAGCAGCTATAGCAGCGAG. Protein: CASSYSSE. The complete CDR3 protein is CASSYSSEQYF.

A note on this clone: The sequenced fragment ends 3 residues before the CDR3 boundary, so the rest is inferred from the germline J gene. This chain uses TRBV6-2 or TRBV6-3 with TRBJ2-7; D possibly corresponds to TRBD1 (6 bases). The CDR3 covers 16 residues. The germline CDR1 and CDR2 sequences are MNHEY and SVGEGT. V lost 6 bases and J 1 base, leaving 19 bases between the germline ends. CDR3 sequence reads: CASRGQDRYFSYEQYF. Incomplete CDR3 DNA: TGTGCCAGCAGGGGACAAGACAGGTATTTTTCCTACGAG.

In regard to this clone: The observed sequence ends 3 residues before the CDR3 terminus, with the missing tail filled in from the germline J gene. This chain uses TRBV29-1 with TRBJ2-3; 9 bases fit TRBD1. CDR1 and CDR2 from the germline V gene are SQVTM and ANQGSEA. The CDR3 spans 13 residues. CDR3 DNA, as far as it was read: TGCAGCGTAAGACAGGGGGGTGGAGAGACG. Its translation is CSVRQGGGET. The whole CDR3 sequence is CSVRQGGGETQYF.

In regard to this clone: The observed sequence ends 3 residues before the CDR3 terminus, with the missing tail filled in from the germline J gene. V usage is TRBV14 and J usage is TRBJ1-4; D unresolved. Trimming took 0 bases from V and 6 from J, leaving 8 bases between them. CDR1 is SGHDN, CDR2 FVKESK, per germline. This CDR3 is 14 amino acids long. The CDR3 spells CASSQEQTYEKLFF. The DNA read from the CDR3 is TGTGCCAGCAGCCAAGAACAGACATATGAAAAA. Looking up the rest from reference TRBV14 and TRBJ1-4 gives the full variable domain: EAGVTQFPSHSVIEKGQTVTLRCDPISGHDNLYWYRRVMGKEIKFLLHFVKESKQDESGMPNNRFLAERTGGTYSTLKVQPAELEDSGVYFCASSQEQTYEKLFFGSGTQLSVL.

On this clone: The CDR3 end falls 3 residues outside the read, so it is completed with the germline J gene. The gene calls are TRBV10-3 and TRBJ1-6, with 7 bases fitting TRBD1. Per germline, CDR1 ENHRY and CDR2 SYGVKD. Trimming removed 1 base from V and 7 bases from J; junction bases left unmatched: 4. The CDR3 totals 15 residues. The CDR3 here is CAISEYETGNSPLHF. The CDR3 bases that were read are TGTGCCATCAGTGAGTACGAGACAGGGAATTCACCC.

The CDR3 here is CASSYRRGSNYGQYF. The sequenced part of the CDR3 DNA is TGTGCCAGCAGTTACCGGCGTGGTTCTAACTATGGT. The V gene is TRBV6-2 or TRBV6-3, the J gene TRBJ2-4, with unresolved D. The read ends 3 residues shy of where the CDR3 ends; the end is completed using the germline J gene. This CDR3 region has 15 residues. Germline loops: CDR1 MNHEY, CDR2 SVGEGT.

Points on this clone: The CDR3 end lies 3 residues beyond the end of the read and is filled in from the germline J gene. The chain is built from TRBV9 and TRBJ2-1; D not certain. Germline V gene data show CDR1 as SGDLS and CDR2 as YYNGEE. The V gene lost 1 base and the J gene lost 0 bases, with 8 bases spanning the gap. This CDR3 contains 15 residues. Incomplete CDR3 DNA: TGTGCCAGCAGCGTATCTCTTAGCTCCTACAATGAG. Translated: CASSVSLSSYNE. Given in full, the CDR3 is CASSVSLSSYNEQFF.

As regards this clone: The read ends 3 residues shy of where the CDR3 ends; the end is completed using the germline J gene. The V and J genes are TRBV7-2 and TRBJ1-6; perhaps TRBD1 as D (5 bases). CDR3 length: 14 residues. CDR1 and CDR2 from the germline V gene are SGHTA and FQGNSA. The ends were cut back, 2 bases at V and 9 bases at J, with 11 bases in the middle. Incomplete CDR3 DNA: TGTGCCAGCAGCTTATTGCAGGGAGCTTCACCC. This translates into CASSLLQGASP. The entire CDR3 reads CASSLLQGASPLHF. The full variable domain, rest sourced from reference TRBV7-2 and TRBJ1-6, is GAGVSQSPSNKVTEKGKDVELRCDPISGHTALYWYRQSLGQGLEFLIYFQGNSAPDKSGLPSDRFSAERTGGSVSTLTIQRTQQEDSAVYLCASSLLQGASPLHFGNGTRLTVT.

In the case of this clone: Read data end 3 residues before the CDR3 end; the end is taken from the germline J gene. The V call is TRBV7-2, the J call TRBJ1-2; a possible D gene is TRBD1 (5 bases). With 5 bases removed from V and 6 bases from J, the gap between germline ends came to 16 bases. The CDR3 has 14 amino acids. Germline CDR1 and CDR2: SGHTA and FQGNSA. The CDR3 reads CASSQQRGRDGYTF. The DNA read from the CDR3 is TGTGCCAGCAGCCAACAGCGGGGGAGAGATGGC.

Partial CDR3 DNA: TGCAGCGTTCGCTTGGGGGGGGGTATCGAG. This sequence encodes CSVRLGGGIE. The full CDR3 protein reads CSVRLGGGIEQYF. The V call is TRBV29-1, the J call TRBJ2-7, with TRBD2 matching over 7 bases. Read coverage stops 3 residues before the CDR3 terminus; the germline J gene supplies the remainder. This CDR3 contains 13 residues. CDR1 is SQVTM, CDR2 ANQGSEA, per germline. With 5 bases clipped from V and 6 bases from J, the junction kept 10 bases outside the gene matches.

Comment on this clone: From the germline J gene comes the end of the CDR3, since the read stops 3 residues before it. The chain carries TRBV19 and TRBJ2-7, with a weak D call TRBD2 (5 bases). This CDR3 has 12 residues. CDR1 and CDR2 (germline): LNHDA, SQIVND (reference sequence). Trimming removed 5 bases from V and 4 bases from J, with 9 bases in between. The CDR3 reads CASSGGHYEQYF. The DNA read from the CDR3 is TGTGCCAGTAGTGGCGGGCATTACGAG.

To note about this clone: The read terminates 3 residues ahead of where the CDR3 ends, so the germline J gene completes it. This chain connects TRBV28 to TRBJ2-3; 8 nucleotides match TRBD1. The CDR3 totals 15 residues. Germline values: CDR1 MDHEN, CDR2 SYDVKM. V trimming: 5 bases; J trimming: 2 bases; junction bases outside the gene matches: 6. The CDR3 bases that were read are TGTGCCAGCAGTCTTAGGACAGGGTTCACAGATACG. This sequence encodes CASSLRTGFTDT. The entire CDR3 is CASSLRTGFTDTQYF.

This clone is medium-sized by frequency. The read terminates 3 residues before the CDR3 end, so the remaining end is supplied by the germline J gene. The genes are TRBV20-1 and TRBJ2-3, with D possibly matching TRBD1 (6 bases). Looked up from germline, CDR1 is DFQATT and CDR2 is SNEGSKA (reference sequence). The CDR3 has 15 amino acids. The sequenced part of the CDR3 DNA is TGCAGTGCTACCCTGGGCAGGGGATGGTCGAGGGCG. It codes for CSATLGRGWSRA. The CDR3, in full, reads CSATLGRGWSRAQYF.

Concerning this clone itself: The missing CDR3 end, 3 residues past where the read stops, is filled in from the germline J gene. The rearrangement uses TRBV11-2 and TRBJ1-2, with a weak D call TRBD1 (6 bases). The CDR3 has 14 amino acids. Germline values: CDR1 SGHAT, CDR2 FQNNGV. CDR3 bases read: TGTGCCAGCAGCTTACTGCGGACAGCTTACGAC. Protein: CASSLLRTAYD. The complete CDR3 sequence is CASSLLRTAYDYTF.

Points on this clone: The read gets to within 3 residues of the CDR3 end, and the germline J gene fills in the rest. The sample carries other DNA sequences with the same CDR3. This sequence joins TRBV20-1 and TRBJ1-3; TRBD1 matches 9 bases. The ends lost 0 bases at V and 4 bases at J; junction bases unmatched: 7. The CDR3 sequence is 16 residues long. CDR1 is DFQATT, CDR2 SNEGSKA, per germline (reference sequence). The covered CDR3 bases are TGCAGTGCTAGAGATTGGGGACAGGGAACCGGAAACACC. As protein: CSARDWGQGTGNT. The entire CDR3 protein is CSARDWGQGTGNTIYF.

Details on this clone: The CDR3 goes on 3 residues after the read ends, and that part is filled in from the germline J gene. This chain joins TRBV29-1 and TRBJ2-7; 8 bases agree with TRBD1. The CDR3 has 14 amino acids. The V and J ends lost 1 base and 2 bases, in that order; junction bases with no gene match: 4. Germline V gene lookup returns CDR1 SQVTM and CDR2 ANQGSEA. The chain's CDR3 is CSVEVDRAPYEQYF. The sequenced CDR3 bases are TGCAGCGTTGAAGTGGACAGGGCGCCCTACGAG.